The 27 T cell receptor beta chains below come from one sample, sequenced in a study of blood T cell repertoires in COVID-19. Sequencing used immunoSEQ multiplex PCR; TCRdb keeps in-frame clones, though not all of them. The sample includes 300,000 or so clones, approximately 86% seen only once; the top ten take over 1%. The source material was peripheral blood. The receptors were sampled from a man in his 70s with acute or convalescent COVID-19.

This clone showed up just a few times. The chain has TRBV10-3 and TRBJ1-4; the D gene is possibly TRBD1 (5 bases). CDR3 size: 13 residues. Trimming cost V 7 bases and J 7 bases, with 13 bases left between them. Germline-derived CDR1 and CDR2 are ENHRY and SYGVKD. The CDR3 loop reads CAINRQLGEKLFF. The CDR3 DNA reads TGTGCCATCAATCGACAGCTAGGTGAAAAACTGTTTTTT.

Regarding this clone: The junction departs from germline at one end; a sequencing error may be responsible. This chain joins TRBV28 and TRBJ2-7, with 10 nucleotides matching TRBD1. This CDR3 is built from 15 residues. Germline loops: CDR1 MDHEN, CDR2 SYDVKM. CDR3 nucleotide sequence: TGTGCCAGCAGCCCCTGGGACAGGGGCTCCCACGAGCAGTACTTC. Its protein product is CASSPWDRGSHEQYF.

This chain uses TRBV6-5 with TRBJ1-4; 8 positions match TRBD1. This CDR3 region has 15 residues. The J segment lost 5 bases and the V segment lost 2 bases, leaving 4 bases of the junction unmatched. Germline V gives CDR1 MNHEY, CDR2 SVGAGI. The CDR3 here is CASSYTGGINEKLFF. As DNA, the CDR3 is TGTGCCAGCAGTTACACAGGGGGAATCAATGAAAAACTGTTTTTT.

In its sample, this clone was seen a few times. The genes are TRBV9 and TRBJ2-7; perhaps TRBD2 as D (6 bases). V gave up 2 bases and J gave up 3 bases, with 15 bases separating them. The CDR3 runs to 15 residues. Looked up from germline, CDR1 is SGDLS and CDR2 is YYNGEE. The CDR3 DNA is TGTGCCAGCAGCGTCGGACCGGGACTCGGCTACGAGCAGTACTTC. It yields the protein CASSVGPGLGYEQYF.

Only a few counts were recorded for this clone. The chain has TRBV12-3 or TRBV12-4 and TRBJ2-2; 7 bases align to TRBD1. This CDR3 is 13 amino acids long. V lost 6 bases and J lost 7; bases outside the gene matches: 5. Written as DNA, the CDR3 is TGTGCCAGCAGCCTGCCAGGGGGCGGGGAGCTGTTTTTT. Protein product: CASSLPGGGELFF.

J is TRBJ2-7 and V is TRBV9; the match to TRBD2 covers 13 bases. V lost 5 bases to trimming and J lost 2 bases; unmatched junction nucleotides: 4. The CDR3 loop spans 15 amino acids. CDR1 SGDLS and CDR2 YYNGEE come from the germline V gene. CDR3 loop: CASSATSGGPYEQYF. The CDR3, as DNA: TGTGCCAGCAGTGCGACTAGCGGGGGGCCCTACGAGCAGTACTTC. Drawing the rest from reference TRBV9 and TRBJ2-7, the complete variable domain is DSGVTQTPKHLITATGQRVTLRCSPRSGDLSVYWYQQSLDQGLQFLIQYYNGEERAKGNILERFSAQQFPDLHSELNLSSLELGDSALYFCASSATSGGPYEQYFGPGTRLTVT.

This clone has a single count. The CDR3 coding sequence is TGTGCCATCAGTGAGTCGTTGGGTCTTGAGGACTATGGCTACACCTTC. As protein: CAISESLGLEDYGYTF. The chain carries TRBV10-3 and TRBJ1-2; D is uncertain. V gave up 0 bases and J gave up 3 bases, with 14 bases separating them. The germline V gene has CDR1 ENHRY and CDR2 SYGVKD. The CDR3 has 16 amino acids.

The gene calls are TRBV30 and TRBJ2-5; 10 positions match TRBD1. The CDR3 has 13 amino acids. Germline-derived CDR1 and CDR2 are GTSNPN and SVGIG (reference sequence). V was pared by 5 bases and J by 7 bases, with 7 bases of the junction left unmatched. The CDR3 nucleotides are TGTGCCTGGGGCGGGACAGGGGTAGGGACCCAGTACTTC. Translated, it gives CAWGGTGVGTQYF.

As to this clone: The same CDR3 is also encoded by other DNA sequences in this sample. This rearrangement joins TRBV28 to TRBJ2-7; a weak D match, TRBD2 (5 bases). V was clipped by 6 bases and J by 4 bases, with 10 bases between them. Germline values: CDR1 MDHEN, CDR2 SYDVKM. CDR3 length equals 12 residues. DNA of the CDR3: TGTGCCAGCAGCCTTGGAGGTTACGAGCAGTACTTC. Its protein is CASSLGGYEQYF.

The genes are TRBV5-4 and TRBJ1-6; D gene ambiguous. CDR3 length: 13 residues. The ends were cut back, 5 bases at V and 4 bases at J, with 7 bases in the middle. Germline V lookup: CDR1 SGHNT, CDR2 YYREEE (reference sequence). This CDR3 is CASRREYNSPLHF. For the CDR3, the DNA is TGTGCCAGCAGGCGGGAGTATAATTCACCCCTCCACTTT.

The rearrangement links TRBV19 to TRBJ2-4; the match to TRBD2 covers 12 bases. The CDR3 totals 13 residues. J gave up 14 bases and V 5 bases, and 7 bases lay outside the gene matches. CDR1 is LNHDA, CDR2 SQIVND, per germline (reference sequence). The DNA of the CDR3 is TGTGCCAGTAGTTCTTCGGGACTAGCGGGCGAGTACTTC. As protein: CASSSSGLAGEYF.

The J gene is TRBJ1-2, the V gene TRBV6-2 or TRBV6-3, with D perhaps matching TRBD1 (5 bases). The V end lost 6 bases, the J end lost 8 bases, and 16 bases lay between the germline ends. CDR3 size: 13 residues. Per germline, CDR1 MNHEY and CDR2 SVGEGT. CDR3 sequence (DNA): TGTGCCAGCAGCCCCGAACCTTGGGGCGGCTACACCTTC. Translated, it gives CASSPEPWGGYTF.

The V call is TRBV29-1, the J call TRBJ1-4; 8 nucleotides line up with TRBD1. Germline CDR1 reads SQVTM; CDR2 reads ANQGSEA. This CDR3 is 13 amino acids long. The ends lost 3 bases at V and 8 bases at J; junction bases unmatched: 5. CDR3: CSVERTGSEKLFF. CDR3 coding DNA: TGCAGCGTTGAGAGGACAGGGTCGGAAAAACTGTTTTTT.

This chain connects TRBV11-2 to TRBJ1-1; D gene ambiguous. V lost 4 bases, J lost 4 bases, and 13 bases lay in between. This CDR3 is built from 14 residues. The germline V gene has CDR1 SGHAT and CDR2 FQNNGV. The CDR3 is CASSSGSGLTEAFF. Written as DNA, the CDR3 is TGTGCCAGCAGCTCGGGATCTGGGCTCACTGAAGCTTTCTTT.

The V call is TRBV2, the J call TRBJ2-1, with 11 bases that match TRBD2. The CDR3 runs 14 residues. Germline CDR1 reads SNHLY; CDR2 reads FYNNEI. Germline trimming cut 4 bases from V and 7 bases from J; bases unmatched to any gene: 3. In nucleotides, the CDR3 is TGTGCCAGCAGTGGACTAGCGGGGTGGAATGAGCAGTTCTTC. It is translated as CASSGLAGWNEQFF.

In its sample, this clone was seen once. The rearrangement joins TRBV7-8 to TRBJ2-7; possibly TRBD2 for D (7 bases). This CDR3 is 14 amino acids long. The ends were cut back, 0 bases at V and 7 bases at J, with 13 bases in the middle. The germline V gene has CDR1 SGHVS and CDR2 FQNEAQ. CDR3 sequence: CASSLAGGGLEQYF. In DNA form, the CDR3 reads TGTGCCAGCAGCTTAGCAGGGGGGGGCCTGGAGCAGTACTTC. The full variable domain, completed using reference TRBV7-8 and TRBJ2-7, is GAGVSQSPRYKVAKRGQDVALRCDPISGHVSLFWYQQALGQGPEFLTYFQNEAQLDKSGLPSDRFFAERPEGSVSTLKIQRTQQEDSAVYLCASSLAGGGLEQYFGPGTRLTVT.

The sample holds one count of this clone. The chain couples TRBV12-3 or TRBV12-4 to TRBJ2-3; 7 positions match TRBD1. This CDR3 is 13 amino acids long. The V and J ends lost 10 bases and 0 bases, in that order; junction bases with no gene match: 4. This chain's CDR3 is CATSGQSTDTQYF. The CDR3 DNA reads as TGTGCCACGTCGGGACAGAGCACAGATACGCAGTATTTT.

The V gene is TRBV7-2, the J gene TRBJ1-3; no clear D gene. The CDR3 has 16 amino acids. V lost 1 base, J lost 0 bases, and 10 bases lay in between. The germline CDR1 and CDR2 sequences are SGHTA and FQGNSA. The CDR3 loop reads CASSLDGHVSGNTIYF. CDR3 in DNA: TGTGCCAGCAGCTTAGATGGGCACGTCTCTGGAAACACCATATATTTT.

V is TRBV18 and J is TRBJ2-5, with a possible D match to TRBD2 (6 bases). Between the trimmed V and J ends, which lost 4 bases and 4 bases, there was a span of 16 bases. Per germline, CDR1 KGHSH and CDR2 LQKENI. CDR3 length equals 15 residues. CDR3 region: CASSRQGGDRETQYF. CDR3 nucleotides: TGTGCCAGCTCACGCCAGGGCGGGGATCGAGAGACCCAGTACTTC.

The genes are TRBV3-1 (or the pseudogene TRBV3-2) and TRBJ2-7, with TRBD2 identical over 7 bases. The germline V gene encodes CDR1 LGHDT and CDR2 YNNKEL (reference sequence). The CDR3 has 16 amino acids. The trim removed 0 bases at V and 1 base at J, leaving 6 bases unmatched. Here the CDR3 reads CASSQEGGDGSYEQYF. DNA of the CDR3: TGTGCCAGCAGCCAAGAGGGGGGGGACGGATCCTACGAGCAGTACTTC.

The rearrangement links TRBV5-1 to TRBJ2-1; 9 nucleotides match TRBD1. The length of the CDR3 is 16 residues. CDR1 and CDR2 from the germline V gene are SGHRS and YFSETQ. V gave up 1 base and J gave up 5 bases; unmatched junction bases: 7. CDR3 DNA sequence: TGCGCCAGCAGCTTGACCGGGACAGGGCGGAACAATGAGCAGTTCTTC. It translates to CASSLTGTGRNNEQFF.

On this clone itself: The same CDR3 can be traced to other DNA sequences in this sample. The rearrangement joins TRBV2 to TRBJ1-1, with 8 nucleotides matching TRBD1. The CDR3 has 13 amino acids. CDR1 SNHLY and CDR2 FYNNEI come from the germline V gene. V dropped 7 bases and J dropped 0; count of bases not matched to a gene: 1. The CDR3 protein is CASKDRVNTEAFF. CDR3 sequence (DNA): TGTGCCAGCAAGGACAGGGTGAACACTGAAGCTTTCTTT. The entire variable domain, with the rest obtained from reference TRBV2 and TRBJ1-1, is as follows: EPEVTQTPSHQVTQMGQEVILRCVPISNHLYFYWYRQILGQKVEFLVSFYNNEISEKSEIFDDQFSVERPDGSNFTLKIRSTKLEDSAMYFCASKDRVNTEAFFGQGTRLTVV.

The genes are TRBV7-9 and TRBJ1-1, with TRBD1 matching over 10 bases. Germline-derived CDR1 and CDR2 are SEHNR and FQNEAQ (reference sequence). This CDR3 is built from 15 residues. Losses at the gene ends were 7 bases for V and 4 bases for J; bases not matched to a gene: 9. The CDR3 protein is CASTPGQGSGTEAFF. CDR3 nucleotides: TGTGCCAGCACTCCGGGACAGGGGAGTGGCACTGAAGCTTTCTTT.

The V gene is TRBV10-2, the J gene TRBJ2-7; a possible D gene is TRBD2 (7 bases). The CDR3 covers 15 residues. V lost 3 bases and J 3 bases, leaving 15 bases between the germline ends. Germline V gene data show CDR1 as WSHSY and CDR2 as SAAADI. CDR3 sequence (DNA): TGCGCCAGCAGTGACGTAAGGGGGGGGGTCTACGAGCAGTACTTC. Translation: CASSDVRGGVYEQYF.

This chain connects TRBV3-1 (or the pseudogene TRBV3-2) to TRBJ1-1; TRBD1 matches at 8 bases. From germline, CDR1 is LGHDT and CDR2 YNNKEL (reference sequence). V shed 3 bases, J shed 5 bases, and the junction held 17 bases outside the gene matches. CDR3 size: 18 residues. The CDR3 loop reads CASSQFQIPGQANTEAFF. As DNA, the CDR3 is TGTGCCAGCAGCCAGTTTCAGATTCCGGGACAGGCAAATACTGAAGCTTTCTTT.

The CDR3 loop is CASSPPGDTGELFF. The DNA of the CDR3 is TGTGCCAGCTCACCGCCCGGGGACACCGGGGAGCTGTTTTTT. The J gene is TRBJ2-2, the V gene TRBV18; possible D gene TRBD2, 5 bases. The V end was cut by 3 bases, the J end by 3 bases, with 8 bases between. The CDR3 has 14 amino acids. CDR1 is KGHSH, CDR2 LQKENI, per germline.

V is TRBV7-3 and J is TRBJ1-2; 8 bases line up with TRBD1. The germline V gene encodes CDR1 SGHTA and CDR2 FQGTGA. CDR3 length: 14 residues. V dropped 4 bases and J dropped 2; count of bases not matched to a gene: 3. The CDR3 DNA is TGTGCCAGCAGCTCCGGACAGGGAAACTATGGCTACACCTTC. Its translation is CASSSGQGNYGYTF.